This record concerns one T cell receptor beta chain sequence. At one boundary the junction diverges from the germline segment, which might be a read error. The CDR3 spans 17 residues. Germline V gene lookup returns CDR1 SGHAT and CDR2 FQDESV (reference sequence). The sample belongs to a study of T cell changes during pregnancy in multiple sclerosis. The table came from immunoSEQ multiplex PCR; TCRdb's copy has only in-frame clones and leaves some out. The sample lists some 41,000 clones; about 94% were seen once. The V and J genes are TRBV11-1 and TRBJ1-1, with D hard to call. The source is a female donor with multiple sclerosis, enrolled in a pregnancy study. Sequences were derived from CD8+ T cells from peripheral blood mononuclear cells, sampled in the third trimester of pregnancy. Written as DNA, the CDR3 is TGTGCCAGCAGCTTACTTCCGGAATCCGGGAGAAACAGTGAAGCTTTCTTT. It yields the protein CASSLLPESGRNSEAFF.